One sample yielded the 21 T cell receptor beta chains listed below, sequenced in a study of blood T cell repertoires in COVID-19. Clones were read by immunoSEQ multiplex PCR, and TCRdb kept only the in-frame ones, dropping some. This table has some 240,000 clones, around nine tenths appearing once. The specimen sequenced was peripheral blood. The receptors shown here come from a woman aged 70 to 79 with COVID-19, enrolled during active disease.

The CDR3 nucleotides read TGTGCCAGCTCCCGGGGAAACCCAAATTCACCCCTCCACTTT. As protein: CASSRGNPNSPLHF. The chain joins TRBV6-6 to TRBJ1-6; D gene ambiguous. The CDR3 loop spans 14 amino acids. Per the germline V gene, CDR1 is MNHNY and CDR2 is SVGAGI (reference sequence). V lost 8 bases to trimming and J lost 7 bases, with 15 bases between them.

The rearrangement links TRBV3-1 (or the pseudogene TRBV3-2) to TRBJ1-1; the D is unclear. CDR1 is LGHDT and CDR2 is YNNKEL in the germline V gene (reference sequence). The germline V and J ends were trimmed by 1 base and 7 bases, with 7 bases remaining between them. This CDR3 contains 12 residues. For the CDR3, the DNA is TGTGCCAGCAGCCAAGCGCGGTTTGAAGCTTTCTTT. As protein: CASSQARFEAFF.

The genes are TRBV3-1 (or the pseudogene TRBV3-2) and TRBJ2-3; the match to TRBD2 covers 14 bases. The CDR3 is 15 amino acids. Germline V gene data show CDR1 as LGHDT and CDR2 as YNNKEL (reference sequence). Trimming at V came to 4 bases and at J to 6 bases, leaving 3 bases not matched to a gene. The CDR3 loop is CASSLRTSGRDTQYF. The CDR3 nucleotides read TGTGCCAGCAGCCTCCGGACTAGCGGGAGGGATACGCAGTATTTT.

CDR3 sequence: CASSVTSTDTQYF. The CDR3, as DNA: TGTGCCAGCAGCGTTACTAGCACAGATACGCAGTATTTT. The gene calls are TRBV25-1 and TRBJ2-3; D is undetermined. Germline loops: CDR1 MGHDK, CDR2 SYGVNS. Between the trimmed V and J ends, which lost 6 bases and 0 bases, there was a span of 7 bases. This CDR3 has 13 residues.

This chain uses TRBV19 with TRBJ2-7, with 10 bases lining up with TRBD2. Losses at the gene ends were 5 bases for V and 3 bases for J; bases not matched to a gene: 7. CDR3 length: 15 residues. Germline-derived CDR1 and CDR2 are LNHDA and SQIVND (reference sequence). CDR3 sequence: CASSDPSGSIYEQYF. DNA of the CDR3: TGTGCCAGTAGTGACCCTAGCGGGAGCATCTACGAGCAGTACTTC.

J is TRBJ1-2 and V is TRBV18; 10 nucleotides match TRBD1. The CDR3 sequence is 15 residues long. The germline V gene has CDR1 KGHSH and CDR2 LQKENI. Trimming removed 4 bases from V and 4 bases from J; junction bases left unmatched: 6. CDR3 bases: TGTGCCAGCTCACAAAAGACAGGGGGCGGCTATGGCTACACCTTC. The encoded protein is CASSQKTGGGYGYTF.

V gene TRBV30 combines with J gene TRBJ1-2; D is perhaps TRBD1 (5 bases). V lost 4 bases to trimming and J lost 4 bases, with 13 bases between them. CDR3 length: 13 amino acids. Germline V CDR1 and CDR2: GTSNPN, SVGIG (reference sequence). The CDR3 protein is CAWTGGEFYGYTF. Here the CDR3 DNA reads TGTGCCTGGACTGGGGGGGAATTCTATGGCTACACCTTC.

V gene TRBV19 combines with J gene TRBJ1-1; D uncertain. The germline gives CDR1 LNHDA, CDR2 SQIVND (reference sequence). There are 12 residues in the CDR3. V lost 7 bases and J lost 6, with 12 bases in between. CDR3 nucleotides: TGTGCCAGTAACGTCGGGTACGCTGAAGCTTTCTTT. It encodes CASNVGYAEAFF. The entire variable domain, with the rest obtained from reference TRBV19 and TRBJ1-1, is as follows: DGGITQSPKYLFRKEGQNVTLSCEQNLNHDAMYWYRQDPGQGLRLIYYSQIVNDFQKGDIAEGYSVSREKKESFPLTVTSAQKNPTAFYLCASNVGYAEAFFGQGTRLTVV.

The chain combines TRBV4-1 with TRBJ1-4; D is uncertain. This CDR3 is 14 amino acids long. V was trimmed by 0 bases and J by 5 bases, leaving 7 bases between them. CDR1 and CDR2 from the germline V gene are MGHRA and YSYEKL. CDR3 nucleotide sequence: TGCGCCAGCAGCCAAGAAGATAGAAATGAAAAACTGTTTTTT. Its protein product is CASSQEDRNEKLFF.

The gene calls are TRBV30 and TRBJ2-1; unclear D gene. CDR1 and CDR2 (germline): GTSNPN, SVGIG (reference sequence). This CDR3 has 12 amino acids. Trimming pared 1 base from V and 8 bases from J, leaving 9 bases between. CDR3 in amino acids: CAWSANEYEQFF. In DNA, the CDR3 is TGTGCCTGGAGTGCCAATGAGTATGAGCAGTTCTTC.

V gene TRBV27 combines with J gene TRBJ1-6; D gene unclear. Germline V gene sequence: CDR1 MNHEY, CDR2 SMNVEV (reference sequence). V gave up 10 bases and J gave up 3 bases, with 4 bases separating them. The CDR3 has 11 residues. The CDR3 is CANNYNSPLHF. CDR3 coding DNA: TGTGCCAACAACTATAATTCACCCCTCCACTTT.

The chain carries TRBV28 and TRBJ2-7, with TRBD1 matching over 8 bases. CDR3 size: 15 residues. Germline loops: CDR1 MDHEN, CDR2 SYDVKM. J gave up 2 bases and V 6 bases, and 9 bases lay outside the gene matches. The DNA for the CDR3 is TGTGCCAGCAGAAACACAGGGGGTCCAACCTACGAGCAGTACTTC. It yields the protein CASRNTGGPTYEQYF.

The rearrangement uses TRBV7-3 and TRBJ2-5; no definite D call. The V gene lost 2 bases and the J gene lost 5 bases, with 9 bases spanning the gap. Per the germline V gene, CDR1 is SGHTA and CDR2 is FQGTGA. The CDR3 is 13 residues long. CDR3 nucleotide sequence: TGTGCCAGCAGCTTAGTGGCAGCGGAGACCCAGTACTTC. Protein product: CASSLVAAETQYF.

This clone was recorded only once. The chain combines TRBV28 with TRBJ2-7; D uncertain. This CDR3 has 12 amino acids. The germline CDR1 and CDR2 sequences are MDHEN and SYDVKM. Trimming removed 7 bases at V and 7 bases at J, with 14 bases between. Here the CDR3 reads CASNQMSQEQYF. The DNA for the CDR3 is TGTGCCAGCAACCAGATGTCCCAAGAGCAGTACTTC.

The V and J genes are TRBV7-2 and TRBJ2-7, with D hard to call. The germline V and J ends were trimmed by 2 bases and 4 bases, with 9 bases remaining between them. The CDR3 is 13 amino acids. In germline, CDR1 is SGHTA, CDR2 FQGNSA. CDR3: CASSLSMRYEQYF. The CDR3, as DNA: TGTGCCAGCAGCTTAAGTATGAGGTACGAGCAGTACTTC.

The CDR3, as DNA: TGTGCCAGCAGTTCGGGACTAGGGGGTGAGCAGTACTTC. It specifies CASSSGLGGEQYF. V and J are TRBV12-3 or TRBV12-4 and TRBJ2-7, with TRBD2 identical over 8 bases. J gave up 7 bases and V 4 bases, and 6 bases lay outside the gene matches. The CDR3 is 13 amino acids.

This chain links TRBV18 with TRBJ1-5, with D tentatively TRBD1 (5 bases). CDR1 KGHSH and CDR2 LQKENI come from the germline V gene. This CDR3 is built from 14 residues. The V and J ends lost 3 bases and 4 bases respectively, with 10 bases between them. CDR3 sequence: CASSPVTANQPQHF. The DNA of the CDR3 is TGTGCCAGCTCACCGGTGACAGCGAATCAGCCCCAGCATTTT. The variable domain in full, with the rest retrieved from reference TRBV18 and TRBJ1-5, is NAGVMQNPRHLVRRRGQEARLRCSPMKGHSHVYWYRQLPEEGLKFMVYLQKENIIDESGMPKERFSAEFPKEGPSILRIQQVVRGDSAAYFCASSPVTANQPQHFGDGTRLSIL.

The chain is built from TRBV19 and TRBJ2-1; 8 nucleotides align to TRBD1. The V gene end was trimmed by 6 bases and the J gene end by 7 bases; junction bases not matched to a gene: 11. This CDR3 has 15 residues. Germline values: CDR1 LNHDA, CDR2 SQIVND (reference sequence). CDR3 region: CASSESGGSSNEQFF. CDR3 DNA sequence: TGTGCCAGTAGCGAATCAGGGGGCTCGAGTAATGAGCAGTTCTTC.

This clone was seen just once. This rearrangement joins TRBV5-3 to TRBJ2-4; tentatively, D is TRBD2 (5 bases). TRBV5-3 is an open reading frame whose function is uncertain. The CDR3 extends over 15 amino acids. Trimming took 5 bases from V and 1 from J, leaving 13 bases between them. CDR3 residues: CARSISWTAKNIQYF. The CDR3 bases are TGTGCCAGAAGTATTAGTTGGACTGCCAAAAACATTCAGTACTTC.

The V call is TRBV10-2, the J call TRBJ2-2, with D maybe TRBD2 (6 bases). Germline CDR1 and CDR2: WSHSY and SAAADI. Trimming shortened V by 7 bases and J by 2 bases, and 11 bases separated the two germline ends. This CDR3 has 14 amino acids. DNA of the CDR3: TGCGCCAGCATGGGGCGGGAAAACACCGGGGAGCTGTTTTTT. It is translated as CASMGRENTGELFF.

CDR3 region: CASSSGRLNTEAFF. In DNA, the CDR3 is TGTGCCAGTAGTAGCGGAAGATTGAACACTGAAGCTTTCTTT. The rearrangement uses TRBV19 and TRBJ1-1; D not resolved. The CDR3 covers 14 residues. Trimming removed 4 bases from V and 0 bases from J, with 9 bases in between. CDR1 and CDR2 (germline): LNHDA, SQIVND (reference sequence).